Below, 14 T cell receptor beta chains from the same sample are listed, as sequenced in a study of blood T cell repertoires in COVID-19. TCRdb's table, derived via immunoSEQ multiplex PCR, lists solely in-frame clones and lacks some. The repertoire includes around 120,000 clones, nearly 90% of them detected once, and about 4% sits in the top ten. The material sequenced was peripheral blood. The receptors here all came from a woman aged 60 to 75 with COVID-19, enrolled during active disease.

This chain uses TRBV30 with TRBJ1-4, with 8 bases aligning to TRBD1. V shed 0 bases and J 0 bases; nucleotides not matched to a gene: 6. The CDR3 covers 17 residues. The germline CDR1 and CDR2 sequences are GTSNPN and SVGIG (reference sequence). DNA of the CDR3: TGTGCCTGGAGTGTAAGGACGACAGGGGCAACTAATGAAAAACTGTTTTTT. Encoded protein: CAWSVRTTGATNEKLFF.

This rearrangement joins TRBV6-2 or TRBV6-3 to TRBJ2-3, with D possibly TRBD1 on 5 matching bases. The CDR3 loop spans 15 amino acids. The germline gives CDR1 MNHEY, CDR2 SVGEGT. Trimming removed 5 bases at V and 2 bases at J, with 14 bases between. The CDR3 DNA sequence: TGTGCCAGCAGTCCCCTCCAGGGTATCACAGATACGCAGTATTTT. Protein sequence: CASSPLQGITDTQYF.

CDR3 nucleotides: TGTGCCAGCTCACCCTGGACAGATGAGCAGTTCTTC. Its protein is CASSPWTDEQFF. This chain uses TRBV18 with TRBJ2-1, with D possibly TRBD1 on 6 matching bases. The germline CDR1 and CDR2 sequences are KGHSH and LQKENI. V lost 3 bases to trimming and J lost 8 bases, with 8 bases between them. This CDR3 is 12 amino acids long.

V gene TRBV6-2 or TRBV6-3 combines with J gene TRBJ1-5; TRBD1 is a possible D gene (5 bases). Trimming pared 5 bases from V and 8 bases from J, leaving 16 bases between. CDR3 size: 14 residues. Per germline, CDR1 MNHEY and CDR2 SVGEGT. CDR3 sequence reads: CASSTAGTPKPQHF. DNA of the CDR3: TGTGCCAGCAGTACCGCCGGGACTCCGAAGCCCCAGCATTTT.

This chain connects TRBV21-1 to TRBJ2-5; TRBD2, the table's D call, was not compared with the DNA. TRBV21-1 is a known pseudogene. The length of the CDR3 is 15 residues. The CDR3 loop is CASSPKLINEETQYF. The CDR3 DNA sequence: TGTGCCAGCAGCCCTAAGTTAATTAACGAAGAGACCCAGTACTTC.

The J gene is TRBJ2-7, the V gene TRBV6-2 or TRBV6-3, with TRBD1 matching 8 bases. J lost 3 bases, V lost 0 bases, and 16 bases had no gene match. The germline CDR1 and CDR2 sequences are MNHEY and SVGEGT. There are 19 residues in the CDR3. CDR3 region: CASSYSLNSGQGGFYEQYF. CDR3 in DNA: TGTGCCAGCAGTTACTCGCTGAATTCAGGACAGGGTGGTTTCTACGAGCAGTACTTC.

The V call is TRBV6-2 or TRBV6-3, the J call TRBJ2-2, with 15 bases lining up with TRBD2. Germline trimming cut 4 bases from V and 4 bases from J; bases unmatched to any gene: 4. The CDR3 is 17 residues long. Germline V gene data show CDR1 as MNHEY and CDR2 as SVGEGT. The CDR3 loop reads CASSSGLAGGRTGELFF. In DNA, the CDR3 is TGTGCCAGCAGTTCCGGACTAGCGGGGGGGCGCACCGGGGAGCTGTTTTTT.

The chain couples TRBV14 to TRBJ1-5; no reliable D call. Germline V gene sequence: CDR1 SGHDN, CDR2 FVKESK. Deletions cut 3 bases from V and 3 bases from J, with 6 bases between. CDR3 size: 13 residues. Here the CDR3 DNA reads TGTGCCAGCAGCCAGGGCCTCAATCAGCCCCAGCATTTT. Protein: CASSQGLNQPQHF.

The V gene is TRBV3-1 (or the pseudogene TRBV3-2), the J gene TRBJ1-2; D call uncertain. There are 14 residues in the CDR3. Per the germline V gene, CDR1 is LGHDT and CDR2 is YNNKEL (reference sequence). V was cut by 0 bases and J by 7 bases, with 12 bases left in between. The CDR3 protein is CASSQERRVRGYTF. The CDR3 bases are TGTGCCAGCAGCCAAGAAAGGAGGGTACGTGGCTACACCTTC.

The CDR3 sequence is CASSSRDRGFNNEQFF. CDR3 DNA: TGTGCCAGCAGCTCTCGGGACAGGGGGTTTAACAATGAGCAGTTCTTC. This chain uses TRBV11-2 with TRBJ2-1, with 11 bases lining up with TRBD1. The CDR3 sequence is 16 residues long. Per the germline V gene, CDR1 is SGHAT and CDR2 is FQNNGV. The V and J ends lost 4 bases and 5 bases, in that order; junction bases with no gene match: 7. The variable domain in full, with the rest retrieved from reference TRBV11-2 and TRBJ2-1, is EAGVAQSPRYKIIEKRQSVAFWCNPISGHATLYWYQQILGQGPKLLIQFQNNGVVDDSQLPKDRFSAERLKGVDSTLKIQPAKLEDSAVYLCASSSRDRGFNNEQFFGPGTRLTVL.

This chain links TRBV5-1 with TRBJ2-1; TRBD2 aligns across 8 bases. Germline CDR1 reads SGHRS; CDR2 reads YFSETQ. The ends lost 3 bases at V and 5 bases at J; junction bases unmatched: 7. The CDR3 sequence is 15 residues long. As DNA, the CDR3 is TGCGCCAGCAGCTCCTTAAGCGGGGGCAACAATGAGCAGTTCTTC. This gives the protein CASSSLSGGNNEQFF.

The genes are TRBV20-1 and TRBJ1-2; D is uncertain. The germline V gene encodes CDR1 DFQATT and CDR2 SNEGSKA (reference sequence). This CDR3 is 11 amino acids long. V gave up 7 bases and J gave up 7 bases, with 13 bases separating them. In DNA, the CDR3 is TGCAGTGTTAACAGCGAGGGTGGCTACACCTTC. It yields the protein CSVNSEGGYTF.

J is TRBJ2-5 and V is TRBV7-9; D may be TRBD2 (5 bases). Looked up from germline, CDR1 is SEHNR and CDR2 is FQNEAQ (reference sequence). Trimming took 5 bases from V and 5 from J, leaving 9 bases between them. CDR3 size: 12 residues. The CDR3 region is CASSGGGETQYF. In nucleotides, the CDR3 is TGTGCCAGCAGCGGAGGCGGTGAGACCCAGTACTTC. Full variable domain (rest looked up from reference TRBV7-9 and TRBJ2-5): DTGVSQNPRHKITKRGQNVTFRCDPISEHNRLYWYRQTLGQGPEFLTYFQNEAQLEKSRLLSDRFSAERPKGSFSTLEIQRTEQGDSAMYLCASSGGGETQYFGPGTRLLVL.

There are a few counts of this clone. The chain employs TRBV19 and TRBJ2-2, with D possibly TRBD1 on 6 matching bases. In germline, CDR1 is LNHDA, CDR2 SQIVND (reference sequence). The V gene lost 8 bases and the J gene lost 4 bases, with 23 bases spanning the gap. The CDR3 has 17 amino acids. The CDR3 nucleotides are TGTGCCAGTCGTCCAGGCTTCAGCCGAGGGGGCACCGGGGAGCTGTTTTTT. Amino acid sequence: CASRPGFSRGGTGELFF.